Following are 25 T cell receptor beta chains from one sample sequenced in a study of shared clonotypes between healthy human individuals. The data were produced by immunoSEQ multiplex PCR, yet TCRdb's version contains in-frame clones alone and is incomplete. The sample gives approximately 2.4 million clones, 90% to 97% of which show up once; about 0.13% is in the top ten. Sequenced input: naive CD4+ T cells sorted from blood. Subset: CD45RA+ positively selected. The receptors shown here come from a man aged 18 to 30 in good health.

The chain couples TRBV6-1 to TRBJ2-5, with a weak D call TRBD2 (5 bases). Germline assignment: CDR1 MNHNS and CDR2 SASEGT. The CDR3 spans 14 residues. V was clipped by 3 bases and J by 9 bases, with 17 bases between them. The CDR3 DNA is TGTGCCAGCAGTGAGGGAGCGATATTAAAGGCCCAGTACTTC. Translation gives CASSEGAILKAQYF.

The chain employs TRBV5-1 and TRBJ2-1, with 9 positions matching TRBD2. The CDR3 covers 14 residues. Germline assignment: CDR1 SGHRS and CDR2 YFSETQ. Trimming took 4 bases from V and 7 from J; bases not matched to a gene: 6. CDR3 nucleotide sequence: TGCGCCAGCAGCGGGGGACTAGCAACGAATGAGCAGTTCTTC. It specifies CASSGGLATNEQFF.

The chain has TRBV19 and TRBJ1-6, with 7 bases lining up with TRBD1. The CDR3 extends over 14 amino acids. Germline CDR1 reads LNHDA; CDR2 reads SQIVND (reference sequence). V shed 3 bases and J 10 bases; nucleotides not matched to a gene: 6. CDR3 amino acids: CASSITGTESPLHF. In nucleotides, the CDR3 is TGTGCCAGTAGTATCACCGGGACAGAGTCACCCCTCCACTTT.

This clone was detected once. The rearrangement uses TRBV10-3 and TRBJ1-3; D unclear. The CDR3 covers 15 residues. The germline gives CDR1 ENHRY, CDR2 SYGVKD. V dropped 3 bases and J dropped 0 bases, with 9 bases sitting between them. Written as DNA, the CDR3 is TGTGCCATCAGTGAAACTTCTGGCTCTGGAAACACCATATATTTT. Encoded protein: CAISETSGSGNTIYF.

This chain joins TRBV10-3 and TRBJ2-2; D gene uncertain. This CDR3 has 14 amino acids. In germline, CDR1 is ENHRY, CDR2 SYGVKD. V shed 3 bases and J shed 4 bases, with 9 bases lying between them. CDR3 nucleotide sequence: TGTGCCATCAGTGATCGAACGGTCACCGGGGAGCTGTTTTTT. It codes for CAISDRTVTGELFF.

The table lists this clone with a count of one. The rearrangement uses TRBV10-3 and TRBJ1-4, with TRBD1 as a possible D gene (5 bases). This CDR3 comprises 12 residues. Germline CDR1 is ENHRY and CDR2 is SYGVKD. V gave up 6 bases and J gave up 8 bases, with 10 bases separating them. CDR3: CAIRGGDEKLFF. CDR3 DNA sequence: TGTGCCATCAGGGGCGGGGACGAAAAACTGTTTTTT.

Of note for this clone: Additional DNA sequences in this sample encode the identical CDR3. The chain carries TRBV5-1 and TRBJ1-5; D is uncertain. Deletions cut 1 base from V and 3 bases from J, with 8 bases between. CDR1 and CDR2 (germline): SGHRS, YFSETQ. The CDR3 has 14 residues. This CDR3 is CASSLPGANQPQHF. As DNA, the CDR3 is TGCGCCAGCAGCTTGCCGGGAGCCAATCAGCCCCAGCATTTT.

The rearrangement joins TRBV7-3 to TRBJ2-1; D is ambiguous. Trimming left V 4 bases short and J 5 bases short, with 12 bases between. From germline, CDR1 is SGHTA and CDR2 FQGTGA. The CDR3 is made up of 14 amino acids. The CDR3 coding sequence is TGTGCCAGCAGCTCTCAGGCTACTAACAATGAGCAGTTCTTC. The encoded protein is CASSSQATNNEQFF.

CDR3 residues: CASSVSSGNLNNEQFF. CDR3 bases: TGTGCCAGCAGCGTTTCTAGCGGGAACCTTAACAATGAGCAGTTCTTC. The chain has TRBV9 and TRBJ2-1, with 9 bases matching TRBD2. The CDR3 is 16 amino acids. After removal of 2 bases from V and 5 bases from J, the junction contained 8 bases not matched to a gene. Per germline, CDR1 SGDLS and CDR2 YYNGEE.

The chain couples TRBV6-6 to TRBJ1-5; 7 positions match TRBD1. After removal of 5 bases from V and 0 bases from J, the junction contained 7 bases not matched to a gene. The germline CDR1 and CDR2 sequences are MNHNY and SVGAGI (reference sequence). This CDR3 is 16 amino acids long. The CDR3 coding sequence is TGTGCCAGCAGTCGTTACGGACAGGATAGCAATCAGCCCCAGCATTTT. Its translation is CASSRYGQDSNQPQHF.

The V call is TRBV6-4, the J call TRBJ1-2; a weak D match, TRBD1 (5 bases). Trimming cost V 3 bases and J 0 bases, with 8 bases left between them. Germline CDR1 MRHNA, CDR2 SNTAGT. CDR3 length: 14 amino acids. CDR3 loop: CASSEQASNYGYTF. In nucleotides, the CDR3 is TGTGCCAGCAGTGAACAGGCTTCTAACTATGGCTACACCTTC.

The gene calls are TRBV6-5 and TRBJ1-2, with a weak D call TRBD1 (6 bases). The CDR3 contains 14 residues. V was pared by 5 bases and J by 4 bases, with 14 bases between. Germline CDR1 and CDR2: MNHEY and SVGAGI. The CDR3 spells CASSRTERFYGYTF. CDR3 sequence (DNA): TGTGCCAGCAGTCGGACAGAGCGCTTCTATGGCTACACCTTC.

In its sample, this clone was seen a few times. The V gene is TRBV30, the J gene TRBJ1-5; 9 positions agree with TRBD1. The CDR3 has 15 residues. CDR1 and CDR2 from the germline V gene are GTSNPN and SVGIG (reference sequence). V lost 3 bases, J lost 3 bases, and 6 bases stayed unmatched. CDR3 amino acids: CAWSRGQGPNQPQHF. Here the CDR3 DNA reads TGTGCCTGGAGCCGGGGACAGGGACCCAATCAGCCCCAGCATTTT.

CDR3 bases: TGTGCCAGCAGCCTTAGGGGGCTAGCGGGAGAGGATACGCAGTATTTT. This codes for CASSLRGLAGEDTQYF. The chain is built from TRBV25-1 and TRBJ2-3; the match to TRBD2 covers 10 bases. The CDR3 consists of 16 residues. V gave up 6 bases and J gave up 6 bases; unmatched junction bases: 12. The germline V gene encodes CDR1 MGHDK and CDR2 SYGVNS.

The V call is TRBV6-1, the J call TRBJ1-3, with a tentative D call TRBD1 (5 bases). Germline-derived CDR1 and CDR2 are MNHNS and SASEGT. The CDR3 is 20 amino acids. Between the trimmed V and J ends, which lost 3 bases and 0 bases, there was a span of 24 bases. This CDR3 reads CASSDPRGGPFLDSGNTIYF. The CDR3, as DNA: TGTGCCAGCAGTGACCCACGGGGGGGACCCTTTCTTGACTCTGGAAACACCATATATTTT.

V and J are TRBV30 and TRBJ1-2, with D uncertain. Germline loops: CDR1 GTSNPN, CDR2 SVGIG (reference sequence). Deletions cut 4 bases from V and 4 bases from J, with 10 bases between. This CDR3 comprises 12 residues. The CDR3 here is CAWTRTLYGYTF. DNA of the CDR3: TGTGCCTGGACCCGGACCCTCTATGGCTACACCTTC.

J is TRBJ2-3 and V is TRBV5-8; 11 nucleotides align to TRBD2. There are 16 residues in the CDR3. Per germline, CDR1 SGHTS and CDR2 YDEGEE. Germline trimming cut 0 bases from V and 6 bases from J; bases unmatched to any gene: 6. CDR3 DNA: TGTGCCAGCAGCTTGGAACTAGCGGGAGCCCCCGATACGCAGTATTTT. It encodes CASSLELAGAPDTQYF.

V usage is TRBV28 and J usage is TRBJ2-7; possibly TRBD1 for D (5 bases). Trimming left V 4 bases short and J 0 bases short, with 13 bases between. Germline assignment: CDR1 MDHEN and CDR2 SYDVKM. The CDR3 is 15 residues long. DNA for the CDR3: TGTGCCAGCAGTTATGCGGACACGAGCTCCTACGAGCAGTACTTC. This translates into CASSYADTSSYEQYF.

This clone has just a few counts. The chain recombines TRBV6-1 with TRBJ1-2, with TRBD1 matching over 7 bases. V lost 2 bases and J lost 4; bases outside the gene matches: 7. The CDR3 runs 15 residues. CDR1 is MNHNS, CDR2 SASEGT, per germline. CDR3 DNA: TGTGCCAGCAGTGAAATCTGGGACAGCCTCTATGGCTACACCTTC. It codes for CASSEIWDSLYGYTF.

The rearrangement links TRBV18 to TRBJ2-5, with TRBD1 as a possible D gene (5 bases). Germline CDR1 reads KGHSH; CDR2 reads LQKENI. Trimming took off 3 bases at V and 2 bases at J, with 10 bases between the two ends. The length of the CDR3 is 14 residues. The CDR3 protein is CASSPTRTQETQYF. CDR3 bases: TGTGCCAGCTCACCCACTCGGACACAAGAGACCCAGTACTTC.

This rearrangement joins TRBV9 to TRBJ2-3, with 7 positions matching TRBD2. The CDR3 is 15 residues long. Germline V gives CDR1 SGDLS, CDR2 YYNGEE. J lost 1 base, V lost 3 bases, and 5 bases had no gene match. CDR3 loop: CASSAQSGGTDTQYF. The DNA of the CDR3 is TGTGCCAGCAGCGCTCAAAGCGGGGGCACAGATACGCAGTATTTT.

The rearrangement joins TRBV5-1 to TRBJ2-1; 10 bases match TRBD2. There are 16 residues in the CDR3. The ends lost 4 bases at V and 5 bases at J; junction bases unmatched: 9. Germline V gene data show CDR1 as SGHRS and CDR2 as YFSETQ. The CDR3: CASSGTLAGANNEQFF. The CDR3, as DNA: TGCGCCAGCAGCGGGACTCTAGCGGGGGCCAACAATGAGCAGTTCTTC.

This clone was recorded only once. This chain uses TRBV6-1 with TRBJ2-1, with 9 bases aligning to TRBD2. V lost 4 bases and J lost 4; bases outside the gene matches: 8. The germline V gene has CDR1 MNHNS and CDR2 SASEGT. CDR3 length: 16 amino acids. CDR3 in amino acids: CASSAVAGVPYNEQFF. As DNA, the CDR3 is TGTGCCAGCAGTGCTGTAGCGGGGGTCCCTTACAATGAGCAGTTCTTC.

In its sample, this clone was seen once. The V gene is TRBV7-2, the J gene TRBJ2-5; 10 bases agree with TRBD1. After removal of 6 bases from V and 5 bases from J, the junction contained 12 bases not matched to a gene. CDR3 length equals 16 residues. Germline CDR1 and CDR2: SGHTA and FQGNSA. The CDR3 sequence is CASSPGQGFSRETQYF. The CDR3 nucleotides are TGTGCCAGCAGTCCGGGACAGGGGTTTTCCCGGGAGACCCAGTACTTC.

On this clone itself: Additional DNA sequences in this sample encode the identical CDR3. The rearrangement links TRBV4-3 to TRBJ2-1, with TRBD1 as a possible D gene (6 bases). CDR1 is LGHNA, CDR2 YSLEER, per germline. This CDR3 spans 13 amino acids. V gave up 0 bases and J gave up 6 bases, with 6 bases separating them. The CDR3 region is CASSQEGANEQFF. The CDR3 nucleotides read TGCGCCAGCAGCCAAGAGGGGGCCAATGAGCAGTTCTTC.